Each of the 13 T cell receptor beta chains below was sequenced from the same sample in a study of blood T cells in healthy people across ages. Combining a sample-barcoded 5' primer with a J-beta primer mix, a second PCR ran for roughly 6 to 11 cycles. One entry per CDR3 protein results from TCRdb running MiXCR on the 5' RACE reads. The repertoire consists of fewer than 800,000 distinct CDR3 sequences, with around a fifth occurring once and the leading ten covering 3% to 4.5%. The specimen sequenced was blood. The receptors originated from a man aged 70-80 years in good health.

This sequence joins TRBV3-1 and TRBJ1-2; 8 nucleotides align to TRBD1. Germline V lookup: CDR1 LGHDT, CDR2 YNNKEL (reference sequence). After removal of 1 base from V and 4 bases from J, the junction contained 5 bases not matched to a gene. The CDR3 runs to 15 residues. The CDR3 nucleotides are TGTGCCAGCAGCCAAGGACAGGGGATCGGCTATGGCTACACCTTC. It specifies CASSQGQGIGYGYTF. The full variable domain, with the rest looked up from reference TRBV3-1 and TRBJ1-2, is DTAVSQTPKYLVTQMGNDKSIKCEQNLGHDTMYWYKQDSKKFLKIMFSYNNKELIINETVPNRFSPKSPDKAHLNLHINSLELGDSAVYFCASSQGQGIGYGYTFGSGTRLTVV.

This clonotype was counted between two and nine times. The genes are TRBV11-2 and TRBJ2-7; 7 bases match TRBD2. V shed 5 bases, J shed 6 bases, and the junction held 13 bases outside the gene matches. The CDR3 runs 15 residues. Germline CDR1 is SGHAT and CDR2 is FQNNGV. This CDR3 is CASSVDGLGRSEQYF. The CDR3 nucleotides read TGTGCCAGCAGCGTCGATGGCCTCGGGAGGAGCGAGCAGTACTTC.

In this sample, this clonotype turned up a few times. The V gene is TRBV10-3, the J gene TRBJ2-3; unclear D gene. Germline values: CDR1 ENHRY, CDR2 SYGVKD. The CDR3 consists of 12 residues. Trimming removed 5 bases at V and 4 bases at J, with 7 bases between. The DNA of the CDR3 is TGTGCCATCAGTTCCATCTCAGATACGCAGTATTTT. Amino acid sequence: CAISSISDTQYF.

This sequence joins TRBV12-3 or TRBV12-4 and TRBJ2-2; D is unclear. V was clipped by 6 bases and J by 8 bases, with 10 bases between them. The CDR3 covers 12 residues. The CDR3 protein is CASSLAVGELFF. DNA of the CDR3: TGTGCCAGCAGCCTGGCGGTTGGGGAGCTGTTTTTT.

The CDR3 is CASSPRLRSYNEQFF. CDR3 nucleotide sequence: TGTGCCAGCAGCCCGCGTTTAAGGTCCTACAATGAGCAGTTCTTC. The gene calls are TRBV12-3 or TRBV12-4 and TRBJ2-1; no clear D. V was clipped by 6 bases and J by 1 base, with 13 bases between them. The CDR3 sequence is 15 residues long.

This clonotype was seen many times. This chain joins TRBV29-1 and TRBJ2-5; D perhaps matches TRBD1 (5 bases). The CDR3 extends over 14 amino acids. Trimming removed 3 bases at V and 2 bases at J, with 13 bases between. Per germline, CDR1 SQVTM and CDR2 ANQGSEA. CDR3 protein: CSVDLGAEQETQYF. The CDR3 DNA sequence: TGCAGCGTTGATTTAGGGGCGGAACAAGAGACCCAGTACTTC. The full variable domain, rest sourced from reference TRBV29-1 and TRBJ2-5, is SAVISQKPSRDICQRGTSLTIQCQVDSQVTMMFWYRQQPGQSLTLIATANQGSEATYESGFVIDKFPISRPNLTFSTLTVSNMSPEDSSIYLCSVDLGAEQETQYFGPGTRLLVL.

This clonotype has just a few counts. J is TRBJ2-7 and V is TRBV28; D assignment may be TRBD1 or TRBD2 (6 bases each). CDR3 length equals 15 residues. In germline, CDR1 is MDHEN, CDR2 SYDVKM. With 1 base removed from V and 3 bases from J, the gap between germline ends came to 13 bases. CDR3 DNA: TGTGCCAGCAGTTTATTTTTCCGGGGGCGCTACGAGCAGTACTTC. This translates into CASSLFFRGRYEQYF.

This clonotype was recorded a few times. The chain combines TRBV20-1 with TRBJ2-2; 8 bases agree with TRBD2. Germline CDR1 is DFQATT and CDR2 is SNEGSKA (reference sequence). This CDR3 has 17 residues. CDR3 residues: CSAPAGRAGANTGELFF. The CDR3 nucleotides read TGCAGCGCCCCGGCGGGGCGAGCGGGAGCGAACACCGGGGAGCTGTTTTTT.

V and J are TRBV7-6 and TRBJ2-5; D perhaps matches TRBD2 (6 bases). The V and J ends lost 5 bases and 11 bases respectively, with 12 bases between them. This CDR3 is 11 amino acids long. The V gene's germline CDR1 is SGHVS and CDR2 FNYEAQ. The CDR3 reads CASSGGTEQYF. The CDR3 coding sequence is TGTGCCAGCAGCGGCGGGACGGAGCAGTACTTC. The whole variable domain, remainder taken from reference TRBV7-6 and TRBJ2-5, is GAGVSQSPRYKVTKRGQDVALRCDPISGHVSLYWYRQALGQGPEFLTYFNYEAQQDKSGLPNDRFSAERPEGSISTLTIQRTEQRDSAMYRCASSGGTEQYFGPGTRLLVL.

A word on this clonotype: A junction boundary mismatches the germline segment, possibly from a read error. The CDR3 sequence is CASSEHDRGEAFF. Here the CDR3 DNA reads TGTGCCAGCAGTGAACATGACAGGGGCGAAGCCTTCTTT. The chain couples TRBV25-1 to TRBJ1-1; 8 bases fit TRBD1. This CDR3 contains 13 residues. Per the germline V gene, CDR1 is MGHDK and CDR2 is SYGVNS. Variable domain in full (rest from reference TRBV25-1 and TRBJ1-1): EADIYQTPRYLVIGTGKKITLECSQTMGHDKMYWYQQDPGMELHLIHYSYGVNSTEKGDLSSESTVSRIRTEHFPLTLESARPSHTSQYLCASSEHDRGEAFFGQGTRLTVV.

V and J are TRBV7-8 and TRBJ2-4, with 8 bases lining up with TRBD1. Germline V gene data show CDR1 as SGHVS and CDR2 as FQNEAQ. The CDR3 loop spans 16 amino acids. V was pared by 0 bases and J by 3 bases, with 4 bases of the junction left unmatched. CDR3 loop: CASSLAVGTGKNIQYF. Here the CDR3 DNA reads TGTGCCAGCAGCTTAGCGGTGGGGACAGGCAAAAACATTCAGTACTTC.

At least ten counts were recorded for this clonotype. The rearrangement uses TRBV28 and TRBJ1-2; D is undetermined. Germline V gene sequence: CDR1 MDHEN, CDR2 SYDVKM. The CDR3 spans 13 residues. Trimming pared 2 bases from V and 3 bases from J, leaving 7 bases between. DNA of the CDR3: TGTGCCAGCAGTTTAGAGGCATACTATGGCTACACCTTC. Translating gives CASSLEAYYGYTF.

This clonotype was seen a handful of times. The chain carries TRBV25-1 and TRBJ1-2; D might be TRBD1 (5 bases). V shed 8 bases and J shed 4 bases, with 8 bases lying between them. CDR3 length equals 11 residues. The germline gives CDR1 MGHDK, CDR2 SYGVNS. In nucleotides, the CDR3 is TGTGCCAGCCAGGGTCGCTATGGCTACACCTTC. Translated: CASQGRYGYTF.